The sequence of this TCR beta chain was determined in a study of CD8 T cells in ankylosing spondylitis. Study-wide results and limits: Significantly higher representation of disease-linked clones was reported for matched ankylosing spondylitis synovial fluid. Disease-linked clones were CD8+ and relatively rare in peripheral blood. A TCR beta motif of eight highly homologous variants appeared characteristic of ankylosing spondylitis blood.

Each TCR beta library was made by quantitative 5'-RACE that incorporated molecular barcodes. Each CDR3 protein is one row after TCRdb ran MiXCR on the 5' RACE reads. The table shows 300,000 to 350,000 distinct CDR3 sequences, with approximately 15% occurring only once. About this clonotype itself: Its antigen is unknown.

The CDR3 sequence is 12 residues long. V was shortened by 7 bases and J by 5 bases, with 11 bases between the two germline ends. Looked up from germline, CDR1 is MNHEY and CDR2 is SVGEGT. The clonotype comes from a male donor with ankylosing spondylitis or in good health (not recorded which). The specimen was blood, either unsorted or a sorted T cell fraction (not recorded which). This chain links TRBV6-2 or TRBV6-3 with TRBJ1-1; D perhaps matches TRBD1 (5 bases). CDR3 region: CASMAGRTEAFF. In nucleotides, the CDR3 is TGTGCCAGCATGGCAGGGAGGACTGAAGCTTTCTTT.